This TCR beta chain was sequenced during a study of T-cell reconstitution after alpha-beta-depleted transplantation in children. TCRbeta library preparation incorporated unique molecular identifiers. In TCRdb, the PCR reads were re-called with MiXCR into one record per CDR3 protein. Among some 250,000 distinct CDR3 sequences listed, around 12% were seen once. Trimming removed 7 bases from V and 6 bases from J, with 19 bases in between. The CDR3 covers 13 residues. The V gene's germline CDR1 is DFQATT and CDR2 SNEGSKA (reference sequence). This clonotype was observed once. The source material was PBMCs from the stem cell graft donor, sampled from the stem cell graft. This clonotype was sampled from a human donor who donated a stem cell graft to a child with acute lymphoblastic leukemia. This chain links TRBV20-1 with TRBJ2-7, with a tentative D call TRBD1 (5 bases). DNA for the CDR3: TGCAGTGGCCCCAGGGAAGCAGGCGCCGAGCAGTACTTC. Protein product: CSGPREAGAEQYF.